This T cell receptor beta chain was obtained from a study of post-analysis software for immune sequencing data. The CDR3 runs to 15 residues. Germline V CDR1 and CDR2: PRHDT, FYEKMQ (reference sequence). Findings of the study overall: F measure showed strong co-clustering of same-batch samples. Controls showed lower frequencies than patients for five TRBV segments, and TRBV5-6, TRBV5-1 and TRBV20-1 were among these. Significantly decreased normalized Chao1 diversity was recorded for multiple sclerosis patients relative to controls.

Turning to this clonotype: Its antigen is not identified. Mismatch with germline at one junction end may stem from a read error.

The authors incorporated unique molecular identifiers into the TCR beta cDNA libraries. From the PCR reads, TCRdb called clonotypes with MiXCR, one entry per CDR3 protein. Seen here are roughly 650,000 distinct CDR3 sequences, approximately 59% observed once, and the top ten hold around 11%. This chain joins TRBV13 and TRBJ2-1, with 7 bases aligning to TRBD2. Sequencing was done on a sample of blood. The origin of this receptor is a girl aged 2-10 years with multiple sclerosis. CDR3 bases: TGTGCCAACAGCCTCGTGGGGGACTACAACAATGAGCAGTTCTTC. This sequence encodes CANSLVGDYNNEQFF.